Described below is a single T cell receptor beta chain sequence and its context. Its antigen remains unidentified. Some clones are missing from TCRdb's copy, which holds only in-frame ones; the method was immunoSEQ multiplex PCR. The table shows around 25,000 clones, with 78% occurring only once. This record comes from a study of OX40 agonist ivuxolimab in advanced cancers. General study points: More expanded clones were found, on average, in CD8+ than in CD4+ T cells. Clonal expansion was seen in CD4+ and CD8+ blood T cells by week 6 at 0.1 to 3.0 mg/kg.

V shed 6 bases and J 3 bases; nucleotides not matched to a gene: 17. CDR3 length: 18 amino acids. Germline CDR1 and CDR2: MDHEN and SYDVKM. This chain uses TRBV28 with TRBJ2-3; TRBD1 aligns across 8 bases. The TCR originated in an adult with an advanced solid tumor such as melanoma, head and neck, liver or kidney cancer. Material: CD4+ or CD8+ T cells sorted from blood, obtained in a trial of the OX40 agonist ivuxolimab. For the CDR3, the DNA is TGTGCCAGCAGCCGGGACAGGAGGGGCGAGGGGCTTACAGATACGCAGTATTTT. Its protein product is CASSRDRRGEGLTDTQYF.